These T cell receptor beta chains were read from a single sample in a study of control samples from healthy donors and cancer patients. Only in-frame clones appear in the TCRdb table, and some are missing; sequencing was by immunoSEQ multiplex PCR. Altogether 90,000 to 130,000 clones are present, roughly 90% being singletons, with the ten largest covering 3.7%. Specimen: PBMCs. Receptors were obtained from an older woman with lung cancer. Each CDR3 is given without its conserved first and last residue. Clone size is not always given. Where it is, it says once, few, many or a class for expanded clones.

v_gene: TRBV7-2
abundance: NA
j_gene: TRBJ2-1
CDR3aa: ASSLSVTINEQF

v_gene: TRBV20-1
abundance: NA
j_gene: TRBJ1-1
CDR3aa: SASPISQLNTEAF

v_gene: TRBV7-9
abundance: NA
j_gene: TRBJ2-5
CDR3aa: ASGGSQETQY

v_gene: TRBV9
abundance: NA
j_gene: TRBJ1-5
CDR3aa: ASSVQGGSQPQH

v_gene: TRBV5-6
abundance: NA
j_gene: TRBJ1-2
CDR3aa: ASSPRGQGLDYGYT

v_gene: TRBV19
abundance: NA
j_gene: TRBJ2-1
CDR3aa: ASSIIVGVTYNEQF

v_gene: TRBV7-9
abundance: NA
j_gene: TRBJ1-1
CDR3aa: ASSLVEGFTEAF

v_gene: TRBV19
abundance: NA
j_gene: TRBJ1-2
CDR3aa: ASSIPSGEGDYGYT

v_gene: TRBV14
abundance: NA
j_gene: TRBJ2-3
CDR3aa: ASSQDRQVTDTQY

v_gene: TRBV19
abundance: once
j_gene: TRBJ1-3
CDR3aa: ASREAGWSGNTIY

v_gene: TRBV7-2
abundance: once
j_gene: TRBJ2-6
CDR3aa: ASSLGRGTGANVLT

v_gene: TRBV5-4
abundance: NA
j_gene: TRBJ2-7
CDR3aa: ASRRDAYEQY

v_gene: TRBV19
abundance: NA
j_gene: TRBJ1-4
CDR3aa: ASSLGQGSNEKLF

v_gene: TRBV2
abundance: NA
j_gene: TRBJ2-7
CDR3aa: ASSEGLAGVDEQY

v_gene: TRBV5-4
abundance: NA
j_gene: TRBJ2-2
CDR3aa: ASSLAGTGGSGELF

v_gene: TRBV5-1
abundance: NA
j_gene: TRBJ1-1
CDR3aa: ASSFGDRGVSEAF

v_gene: TRBV21-1
abundance: NA
j_gene: TRBJ1-4
CDR3aa: ASSKPRDGNEKLF

v_gene: TRBV18
abundance: NA
j_gene: TRBJ2-3
CDR3aa: ASSPPSGWADTQY

v_gene: TRBV9
abundance: once
j_gene: TRBJ1-1
CDR3aa: ASSVDDLTSGGLNTEAF

v_gene: TRBV7-9
abundance: NA
j_gene: TRBJ2-1
CDR3aa: ASSLLGYNEQF

v_gene: TRBV6-6
abundance: NA
j_gene: TRBJ1-1
CDR3aa: ASRGQPNTEAF

v_gene: TRBV13
abundance: NA
j_gene: TRBJ1-5
CDR3aa: ASSLLPDSNQPQH

v_gene: TRBV5-1
abundance: NA
j_gene: TRBJ2-1
CDR3aa: ASSPGGTSGKNEQF

v_gene: TRBV19
abundance: NA
j_gene: TRBJ2-7
CDR3aa: ASSIAGTPTYEQY

v_gene: TRBV6-1
abundance: few
j_gene: TRBJ2-1
CDR3aa: ASSEITGGRYNEQF

v_gene: TRBV6-6
abundance: NA
j_gene: TRBJ2-7
CDR3aa: ASSYPSDPYEQY

v_gene: TRBV4-2
abundance: NA
j_gene: TRBJ2-1
CDR3aa: ASSQTSGSSYNEQF

v_gene: TRBV2
abundance: once
j_gene: TRBJ2-2
CDR3aa: ASSALGQGNTGELF

v_gene: TRBV7-3
abundance: NA
j_gene: TRBJ2-5
CDR3aa: ASSLDGGGGTQY

v_gene: TRBV2
abundance: NA
j_gene: TRBJ2-1
CDR3aa: ASTRDSYNEQF

v_gene: TRBV7-2
abundance: NA
j_gene: TRBJ1-4
CDR3aa: ASSLQGLDEKLF

v_gene: TRBV5-6
abundance: once
j_gene: TRBJ1-6
CDR3aa: ASSLGPTISSYNSPLH

v_gene: TRBV6-1
abundance: NA
j_gene: TRBJ1-1
CDR3aa: ASSTRGEKAF

v_gene: TRBV19
abundance: NA
j_gene: TRBJ2-3
CDR3aa: ASRLAGHTDTQY

v_gene: TRBV5-5
abundance: NA
j_gene: TRBJ1-1
CDR3aa: ASSSYPGHLNTEAF

v_gene: TRBV9
abundance: once
j_gene: TRBJ2-7
CDR3aa: ASSGYPGQTTYEQY

v_gene: TRBV6-5
abundance: NA
j_gene: TRBJ1-2
CDR3aa: ASSWRQGIYGYT

v_gene: TRBV15
abundance: NA
j_gene: TRBJ1-4
CDR3aa: ATSRGEVTTNEKLF

v_gene: TRBV10-3
abundance: NA
j_gene: TRBJ2-5
CDR3aa: ATPGGAGLAGVIQETQY

v_gene: TRBV15
abundance: NA
j_gene: TRBJ1-5
CDR3aa: ATSSYKDRGIFNQPQH

v_gene: TRBV19
abundance: NA
j_gene: TRBJ2-1
CDR3aa: ASSMNAASANEQF